This is a list of T cell receptor beta chains from one sample in a study of CD8 T cells in Susac syndrome. From the immunoSEQ multiplex PCR reads, TCRdb called clonotypes with MiXCR, one entry per CDR3 protein. The sample carries fewer than 150,000 distinct CDR3 sequences, 90% to 95% recorded once. The sequenced sample consisted of CD8+ T cells from PBMCs. These receptors all stem from a human donor with multiple sclerosis. The CDR3 runs from the conserved cysteine through the conserved F or W. D genes are given only for firm matches. For some rows the clone size is stated as once, few or many, or as a class when expanded; others skip it.

j_gene,d_gene,abundance,v_gene,CDR3nt,CDR3aa
TRBJ1-2,-,-,TRBV5-4,TGTGCCAGCACAGGGGAGGACTATGGCTACACCTTC,CASTGEDYGYTF
TRBJ2-7,-,-,TRBV9,TGTGCCAGCAGCGTAACCCCGGCCAGTATCTACGAGCAGTACTTC,CASSVTPASIYEQYF
TRBJ1-5,-,-,TRBV20-1,TGCAGTGCTAGAGATGTGGCCAGTAGCAATCAGCCCCAGCATTTT,CSARDVASSNQPQHF
TRBJ1-1,-,-,TRBV4-2,TGTGCCAGCGGCCGGGAAGGAGCTTTCTTT,CASGREGAFF
TRBJ1-1,-,-,TRBV29-1,TGCAGCGTCCTGATGAACACTGAAGCTTTCTTT,CSVLMNTEAFF
TRBJ2-5,-,-,TRBV5-1,TGCGCCAGCAGCTTGGAGGGGACGGTAGAGACCCAGTACTTC,CASSLEGTVETQYF
TRBJ1-1,-,-,TRBV19,TGTGCCAGTAGTATCGTGCAGGGCGATGAAGCTTTCTTT,CASSIVQGDEAFF
TRBJ2-1,TRBD2,-,TRBV27,TGTGCCAGCAGTTTTCGGGGGACTAGCGGGACCTTCTACAATGAGCAGTTCTTC,CASSFRGTSGTFYNEQFF
TRBJ1-2,TRBD1,few,TRBV29-1,TGCAGCGTTGACCCAGGGGGCGGAGGCTACACCTTC,CSVDPGGGGYTF
TRBJ2-6,TRBD1,-,TRBV4-1,TGCGCCAGCAGCCAAGCCGGGACAGGGACCTCTGGGGCCAACGTCCTGACTTTC,CASSQAGTGTSGANVLTF
TRBJ2-3,-,-,TRBV19,TGTGCCAGTAGTATAGATCTCGGAACCCCGAACACAGATACGCAGTATTTT,CASSIDLGTPNTDTQYF
TRBJ2-1,-,-,TRBV5-1,TGCGCCAGCAGCACGGACTTTAGCTCCTACAATGAGCAGTTCTTC,CASSTDFSSYNEQFF
TRBJ1-1,-,-,TRBV21-1,TGTGCCAGCAACCCAAGACGGAAGGGGAAGACTGAAGCTTTCTTT,CASNPRRKGKTEAFF
TRBJ2-5,-,-,TRBV12-3/TRBV12-4,TGTGCCAGCAGGTCTTTCCGGGACGGGCAAGAGACCCAGTACTTC,CASRSFRDGQETQYF
TRBJ2-5,-,-,TRBV27,TGTGCCAGCAGTTTGACCTTGGGGGACCCGCAAGAGACCCAGTACTTC,CASSLTLGDPQETQYF